Presented here are 4 T cell receptor beta chains from one specimen sequenced in a study of memory CD4+ T cells and cytomegalovirus serostatus. The sort gate was single viable CD3+CD4+CD8-CD45RO+ cells for memory CD4+ T cells. Profiled with immunoSEQ multiplex PCR; TCRdb holds only in-frame clones, not every one. The data hold around 60,000 clones, with roughly 85% observed a single time. Sequenced sample: memory CD4+ T cells from blood. These receptors were collected from an adult in good health and CMV-seronegative. Some clones in this sample may be carry-over from other donors' samples.

The genes are TRBV7-9 and TRBJ2-5, with D perhaps TRBD1 or TRBD2 (5 bases each). CDR1 is SEHNR and CDR2 is FQNEAQ in the germline V gene (reference sequence). There are 13 residues in the CDR3. V was pared by 2 bases and J by 7 bases, with 11 bases between. The CDR3 DNA sequence: TGTGCCAGCAGCTTACGGGGCCTTGGGACCCAGTACTTC. Protein: CASSLRGLGTQYF. The full variable domain, rest sourced from reference TRBV7-9 and TRBJ2-5, is DTGVSQNPRHKITKRGQNVTFRCDPISEHNRLYWYRQTLGQGPEFLTYFQNEAQLEKSRLLSDRFSAERPKGSFSTLEIQRTEQGDSAMYLCASSLRGLGTQYFGPGTRLLVL.

This chain links TRBV14 with TRBJ2-6, with a possible D match to TRBD2 (5 bases). Trimming stripped 2 bases from V and 13 bases from J, with 18 bases between. The CDR3 spans 15 residues. Germline-derived CDR1 and CDR2 are SGHDN and FVKESK. The CDR3 sequence: CASSQIAADPPVLTF. CDR3 DNA: TGTGCCAGCAGCCAAATTGCAGCGGACCCCCCTGTCCTGACTTTC.

This chain joins TRBV5-1 and TRBJ1-6, with 8 bases matching TRBD1. This CDR3 has 14 residues. J was trimmed by 7 bases and V by 4 bases; bases with no gene match: 4. CDR1 SGHRS and CDR2 YFSETQ come from the germline V gene. CDR3 sequence (DNA): TGCGCCAGCAGCGCCGGACAGGGAAATTCACCCCTCCACTTT. Amino acid sequence: CASSAGQGNSPLHF.

This clone came up once. This chain connects TRBV19 to TRBJ1-2; D not resolved. Per germline, CDR1 LNHDA and CDR2 SQIVND (reference sequence). Trimming pared 4 bases from V and 4 bases from J, leaving 13 bases between. The CDR3 loop spans 14 amino acids. The CDR3 spells CASSSPQHSYGYTF. The CDR3 DNA is TGTGCCAGTAGTAGCCCACAACACTCCTATGGCTACACCTTC. Complete variable domain (other parts from reference TRBV19 and TRBJ1-2): DGGITQSPKYLFRKEGQNVTLSCEQNLNHDAMYWYRQDPGQGLRLIYYSQIVNDFQKGDIAEGYSVSREKKESFPLTVTSAQKNPTAFYLCASSSPQHSYGYTFGSGTRLTVV.